This record concerns one T cell receptor (beta chain) sequence. What it binds is unknown. The treatment is: about 20 received Ad26.COV2.S at low or high dose, single or two shots; about 5 received placebo; per-sample allocation not given. Repertoires come from day 63 after the first vaccine or placebo injection. The data derive from a study of Ad26.COV2.S vaccination and SARS-CoV-2 variants. Regarding the study as a whole: In vaccinated individuals, spike-specific CD8+ and CD4+ T cell responses reportedly displayed substantial breadth.

The CDR3 loop spans 17 amino acids. In germline, CDR1 is KGHSH, CDR2 LQKENI. Trimming cost V 3 bases and J 4 bases; bases outside gene matches: 7. Using immunoSEQ multiplex PCR, the repertoire was profiled, and TCRdb retains in-frame clones only, with some absent. The sample gives 300,000 to 400,000 clones, 87% of which show up once; around 3.6% is in the top ten. The rearrangement links TRBV18 to TRBJ2-6, with 9 bases that match TRBD1. The TCR sequence derives from a person between 18 and 65 years old who received the Ad26.COV2.S COVID-19 vaccine or a placebo. Sequenced here: peripheral blood, sampled in a trial of Ad26.COV2.S vaccine versus placebo. The CDR3 region is CASSPPGQGFGANVLTF. In DNA form, the CDR3 reads TGTGCCAGCTCACCCCCGGGACAGGGCTTCGGGGCCAACGTCCTGACTTTC.